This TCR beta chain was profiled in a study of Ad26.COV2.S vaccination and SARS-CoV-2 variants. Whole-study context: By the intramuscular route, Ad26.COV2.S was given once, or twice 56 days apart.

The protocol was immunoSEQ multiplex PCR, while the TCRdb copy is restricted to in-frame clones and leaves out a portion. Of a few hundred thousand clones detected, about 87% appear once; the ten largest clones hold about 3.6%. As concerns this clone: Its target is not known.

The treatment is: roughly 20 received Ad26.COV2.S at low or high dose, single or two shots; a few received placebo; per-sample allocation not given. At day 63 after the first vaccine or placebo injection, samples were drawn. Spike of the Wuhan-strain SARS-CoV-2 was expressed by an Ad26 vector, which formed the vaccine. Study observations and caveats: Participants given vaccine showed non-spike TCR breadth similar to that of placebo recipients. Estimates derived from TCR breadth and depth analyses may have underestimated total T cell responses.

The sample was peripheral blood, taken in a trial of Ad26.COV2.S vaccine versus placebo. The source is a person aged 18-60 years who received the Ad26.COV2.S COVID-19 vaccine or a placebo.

The CDR3: CASSLGPGPTEAFF. The CDR3 DNA sequence: TGTGCCAGCAGTTTAGGTCCCGGACCCACTGAAGCTTTCTTT. The V call is TRBV27, the J call TRBJ1-1; D ambiguous. Germline V gene lookup returns CDR1 MNHEY and CDR2 SMNVEV (reference sequence). There are 14 residues in the CDR3. V was clipped by 2 bases and J by 4 bases, with 11 bases between them.